This T cell receptor (beta chain) was documented in a study of T-cell reconstitution after alpha-beta-depleted transplantation in children. Trimming cost V 5 bases and J 5 bases; bases outside gene matches: 5. The CDR3 covers 14 residues. CDR1 SGDLS and CDR2 YYNGEE come from the germline V gene. This clonotype has just a few counts. Unique molecular identifiers were incorporated when the TCRbeta library was constructed. MiXCR was run by TCRdb on the PCR reads, yielding one entry per CDR3 protein. The sample lists around 380,000 distinct CDR3 sequences; about a tenth were seen once. The material was PBMCs from the stem cell graft donor, obtained from the stem cell graft. J is TRBJ2-5 and V is TRBV9, with 11 bases that match TRBD1. The sequence was collected from a human donor who donated a stem cell graft to a child with acute myeloid leukemia. The CDR3 DNA is TGTGCCAGCAGTCGGACAGGGGGCGCGGAGACCCAGTACTTC. Translating gives CASSRTGGAETQYF.